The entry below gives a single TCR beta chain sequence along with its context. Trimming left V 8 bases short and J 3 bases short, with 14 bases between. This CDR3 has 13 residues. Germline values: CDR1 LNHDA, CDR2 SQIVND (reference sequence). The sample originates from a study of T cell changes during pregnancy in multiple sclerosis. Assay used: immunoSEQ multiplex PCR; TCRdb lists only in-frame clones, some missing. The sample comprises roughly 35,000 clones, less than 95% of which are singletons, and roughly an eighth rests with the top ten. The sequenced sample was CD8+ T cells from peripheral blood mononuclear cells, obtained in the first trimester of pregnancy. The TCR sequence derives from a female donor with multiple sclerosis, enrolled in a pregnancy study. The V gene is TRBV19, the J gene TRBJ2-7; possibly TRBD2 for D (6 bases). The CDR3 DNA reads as TGTGCCAGTCACGACGGGAGTGACTACGAGCAGTACTTC. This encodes CASHDGSDYEQYF.